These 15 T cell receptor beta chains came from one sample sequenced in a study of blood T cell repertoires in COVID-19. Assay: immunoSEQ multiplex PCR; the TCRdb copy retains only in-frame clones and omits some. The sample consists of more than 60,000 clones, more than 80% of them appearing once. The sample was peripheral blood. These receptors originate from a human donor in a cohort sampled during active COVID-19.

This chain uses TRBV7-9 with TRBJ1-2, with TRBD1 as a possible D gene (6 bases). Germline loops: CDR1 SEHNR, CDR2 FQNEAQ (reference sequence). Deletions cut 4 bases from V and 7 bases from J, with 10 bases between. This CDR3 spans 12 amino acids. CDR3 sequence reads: CASSSDRSGYTF. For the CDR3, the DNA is TGTGCCAGCAGCTCTGACAGGTCTGGCTACACCTTC.

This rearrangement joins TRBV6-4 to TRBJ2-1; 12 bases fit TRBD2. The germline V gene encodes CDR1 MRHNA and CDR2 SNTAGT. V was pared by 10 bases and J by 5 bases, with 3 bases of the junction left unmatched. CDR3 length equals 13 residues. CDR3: CATGLAGNNEQFF. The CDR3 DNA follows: TGTGCCACGGGACTAGCGGGTAACAATGAGCAGTTCTTC.

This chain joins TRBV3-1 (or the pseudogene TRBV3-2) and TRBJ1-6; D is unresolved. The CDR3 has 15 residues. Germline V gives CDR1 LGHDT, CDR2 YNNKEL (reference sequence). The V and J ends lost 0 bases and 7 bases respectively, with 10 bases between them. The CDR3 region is CASSQEGLLNSPLHF. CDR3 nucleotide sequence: TGTGCCAGCAGCCAAGAAGGACTCCTAAATTCACCCCTCCACTTT.

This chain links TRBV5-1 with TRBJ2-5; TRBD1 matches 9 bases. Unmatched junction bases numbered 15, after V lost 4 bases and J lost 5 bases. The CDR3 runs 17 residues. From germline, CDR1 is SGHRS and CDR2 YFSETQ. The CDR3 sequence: CASSLTGTGSSGETQYF. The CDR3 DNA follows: TGCGCCAGCAGCCTTACCGGGACAGGGTCGTCGGGGGAGACCCAGTACTTC.

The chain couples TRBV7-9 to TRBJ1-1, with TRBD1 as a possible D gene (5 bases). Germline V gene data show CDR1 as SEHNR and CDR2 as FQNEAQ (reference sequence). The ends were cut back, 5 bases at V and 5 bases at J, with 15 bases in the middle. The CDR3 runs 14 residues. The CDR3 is CASSPLRGITEAFF. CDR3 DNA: TGTGCCAGCAGCCCCCTTCGGGGGATTACTGAAGCTTTCTTT.

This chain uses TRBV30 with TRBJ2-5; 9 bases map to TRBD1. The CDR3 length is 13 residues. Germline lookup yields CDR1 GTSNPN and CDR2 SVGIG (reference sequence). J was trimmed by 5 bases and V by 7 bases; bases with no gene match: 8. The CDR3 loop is CASENRGQETQYF. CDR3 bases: TGTGCCTCAGAGAACAGGGGGCAGGAGACCCAGTACTTC.

The CDR3 sequence is CASSPPSLSGNTIYF. DNA of the CDR3: TGTGCCAGCTCACCACCGAGCCTCTCTGGAAACACCATATATTTT. The chain joins TRBV18 to TRBJ1-3, with D unresolved. The germline gives CDR1 KGHSH, CDR2 LQKENI. V was cut by 0 bases and J by 0 bases, with 6 bases left in between. This CDR3 comprises 15 residues. The full variable domain, in which reference TRBV18 and TRBJ1-3 provide the parts outside the CDR3, is NAGVMQNPRHLVRRRGQEARLRCSPMKGHSHVYWYRQLPEEGLKFMVYLQKENIIDESGMPKERFSAEFPKEGPSILRIQQVVRGDSAAYFCASSPPSLSGNTIYFGEGSWLTVV.

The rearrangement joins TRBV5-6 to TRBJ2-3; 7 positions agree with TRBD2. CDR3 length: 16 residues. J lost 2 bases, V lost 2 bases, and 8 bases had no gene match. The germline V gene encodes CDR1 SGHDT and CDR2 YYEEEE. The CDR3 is CASSLGGGAITDTQYF. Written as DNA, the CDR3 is TGTGCCAGCAGCTTAGGCGGGGGAGCAATCACAGATACGCAGTATTTT.

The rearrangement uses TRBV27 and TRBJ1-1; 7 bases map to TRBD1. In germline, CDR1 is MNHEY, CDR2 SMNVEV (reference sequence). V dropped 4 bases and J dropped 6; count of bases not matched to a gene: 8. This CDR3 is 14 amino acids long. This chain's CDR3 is CASSYVGGVSEAFF. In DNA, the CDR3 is TGTGCCAGCAGTTATGTAGGGGGCGTTTCTGAAGCTTTCTTT.

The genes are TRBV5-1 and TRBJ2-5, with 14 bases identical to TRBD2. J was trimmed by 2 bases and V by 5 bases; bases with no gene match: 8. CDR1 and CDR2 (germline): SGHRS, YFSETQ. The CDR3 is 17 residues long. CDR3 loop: CASSGLAGGYNQETQYF. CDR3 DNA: TGCGCCAGCAGTGGACTAGCGGGGGGCTACAATCAAGAGACCCAGTACTTC.

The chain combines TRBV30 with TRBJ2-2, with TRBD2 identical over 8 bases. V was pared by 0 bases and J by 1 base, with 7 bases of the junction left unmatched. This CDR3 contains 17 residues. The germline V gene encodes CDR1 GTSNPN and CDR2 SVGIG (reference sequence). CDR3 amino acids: CAWSVLGGGKNTGELFF. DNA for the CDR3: TGTGCCTGGAGTGTCCTGGGCGGGGGGAAGAACACCGGGGAGCTGTTTTTT. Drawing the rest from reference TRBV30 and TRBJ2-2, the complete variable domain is SQTIHQWPATLVQPVGSPLSLECTVEGTSNPNLYWYRQAAGRGLQLLFYSVGIGQISSEVPQNLSASRPQDRQFILSSKKLLLSDSGFYLCAWSVLGGGKNTGELFFGEGSRLTVL.

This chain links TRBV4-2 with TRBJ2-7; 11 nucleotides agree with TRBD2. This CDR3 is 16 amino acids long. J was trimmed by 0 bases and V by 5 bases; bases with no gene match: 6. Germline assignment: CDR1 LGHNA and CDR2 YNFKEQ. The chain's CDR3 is CASSILAGAFSYEQYF. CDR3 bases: TGTGCCAGCAGCATACTAGCGGGGGCTTTCTCCTACGAGCAGTACTTC.

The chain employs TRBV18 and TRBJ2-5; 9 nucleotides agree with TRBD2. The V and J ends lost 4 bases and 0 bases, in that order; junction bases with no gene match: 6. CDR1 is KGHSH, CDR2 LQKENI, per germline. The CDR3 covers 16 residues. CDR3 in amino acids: CASSRYSGGNQETQYF. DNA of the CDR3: TGTGCCAGCTCACGTTATAGCGGGGGAAACCAAGAGACCCAGTACTTC.

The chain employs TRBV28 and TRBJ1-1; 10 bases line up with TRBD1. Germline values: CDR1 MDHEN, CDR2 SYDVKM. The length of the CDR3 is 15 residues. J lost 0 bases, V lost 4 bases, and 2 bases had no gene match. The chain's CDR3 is CASSYGQGVNTEAFF. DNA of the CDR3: TGTGCCAGCAGTTACGGACAGGGGGTGAACACTGAAGCTTTCTTT.

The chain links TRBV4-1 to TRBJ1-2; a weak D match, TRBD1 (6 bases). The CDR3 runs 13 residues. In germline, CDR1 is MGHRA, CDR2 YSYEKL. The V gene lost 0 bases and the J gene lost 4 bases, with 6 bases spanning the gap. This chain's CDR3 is CASSQEQGYGYTF. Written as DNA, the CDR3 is TGCGCCAGCAGCCAAGAACAGGGCTATGGCTACACCTTC.